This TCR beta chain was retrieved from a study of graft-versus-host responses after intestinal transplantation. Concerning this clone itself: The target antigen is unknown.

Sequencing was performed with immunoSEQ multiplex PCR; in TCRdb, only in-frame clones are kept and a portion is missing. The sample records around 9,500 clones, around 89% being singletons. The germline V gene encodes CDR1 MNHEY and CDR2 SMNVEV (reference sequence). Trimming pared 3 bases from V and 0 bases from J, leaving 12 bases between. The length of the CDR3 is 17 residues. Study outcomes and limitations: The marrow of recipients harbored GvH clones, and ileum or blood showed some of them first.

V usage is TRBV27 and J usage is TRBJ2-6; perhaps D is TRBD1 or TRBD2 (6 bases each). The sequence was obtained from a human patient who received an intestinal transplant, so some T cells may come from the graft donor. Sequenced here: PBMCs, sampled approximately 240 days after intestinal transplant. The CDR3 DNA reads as TGTGCCAGCAGTTTGAGGGGGGTACCCTCTGGGGCCAACGTCCTGACTTTC. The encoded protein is CASSLRGVPSGANVLTF.